These T cell receptor beta chains were read from a single sample in a study of blood T cell repertoires in COVID-19. Generated by immunoSEQ multiplex PCR, the TCRdb table keeps only in-frame clones and is missing some. The profile shows under 300,000 clones, around 83% of them singletons. What was sequenced was PBMCs or T cells enriched from blood (not recorded which). The receptors originated from a woman aged 45-60 years who had been exposed to COVID-19. CDR3s include the opening cysteine and the closing phenylalanine or tryptophan. Fields, in order: clone size, J gene, D gene, CDR3 length, V gene, CDR3 DNA, CDR3 protein. A D gene is named only where the DNA matches it firmly. Expanded clones get a size class; other rows say once, few or many, or leave the size out.

>.|TRBJ1-4|.|12|TRBV2
TGTGCCAGCAGTGCGGCAGGTGAAAAACTGTTTTTT
CASSAAGEKLFF
>.|TRBJ1-1|.|15|TRBV20-1
TGCAGTGCTAGTCTCTTAGGGGCCCCTGACACTGAAGCTTTCTTT
CSASLLGAPDTEAFF
>.|TRBJ2-1|TRBD2|15|TRBV6-2/TRBV6-3
TGTGCCAGCAGCGTGACTAGCGGGGTTTCCACGGGGCAGTTCTTC
CASSVTSGVSTGQFF
>.|TRBJ2-7|TRBD1|15|TRBV4-1
TGCGCCAGCAGCCGAGGTCGACAGGGCCCCTACGAGCAGTACTTC
CASSRGRQGPYEQYF
>few|TRBJ2-6|.|15|TRBV11-3
TGTGCCAGCAGCTTCTCGGGGTCTGGGGCCAACGTCCTGACTTTC
CASSFSGSGANVLTF
>.|TRBJ2-2|TRBD1|17|TRBV5-1
TGCGCCAGCAGCGTTGACACGAGACAGGGGGGCACCGGGGAGCTGTTTTTT
CASSVDTRQGGTGELFF
>.|TRBJ1-2|.|15|TRBV6-1
TGTGCCAGCAGTGAAGGGGCAGGGACTTACTATGGCTACACCTTC
CASSEGAGTYYGYTF
>few|TRBJ2-7|.|14|TRBV10-3
TGTGCCATTAAGCCCGGGACACAAGAATACGAGCAGTACTTC
CAIKPGTQEYEQYF
>.|TRBJ1-1|.|14|TRBV12-5
TGTGCTAGTGGGAGGGGCGGGGAGAACACTGAAGCTTTCTTT
CASGRGGENTEAFF
>few|TRBJ1-5|TRBD1|13|TRBV19
TGTGCCACCAAAGACAGGGACTATCAGCCCCAGCATTTT
CATKDRDYQPQHF
>.|TRBJ1-2|TRBD1|15|TRBV2
TGTGCCAGCAGTTTCGACAGGGGGCGCCCCTATGGCTACACCTTC
CASSFDRGRPYGYTF
>once|TRBJ2-7|TRBD2|17|TRBV7-2
TGTGCCAGCAGCTTCAGGGTGGCGGGGGAGAGCTCCTACGAGCAGTACTTC
CASSFRVAGESSYEQYF
>.|TRBJ2-6|.|14|TRBV30
TGTGCCTGGAGCCAGGGCCCTGGGGCCAACGTCCTGACTTTC
CAWSQGPGANVLTF
>.|TRBJ1-5|.|16|TRBV3-1/TRBV3-2
TGTGCCAGCAGCCAGGGCCCCTCCTCTAGCAATCAGCCCCAGCATTTT
CASSQGPSSSNQPQHF
>.|TRBJ1-5|TRBD1|18|TRBV7-2
TGTGCCAGCAGCTTAGAGTTGAGGGGGCGGACCATCAATCAGCCCCAGCATTTT
CASSLELRGRTINQPQHF
>.|TRBJ2-7|.|14|TRBV19
TGTGCCAGCCGTGGGCAGGTTGGCTCCGGCGAGCAGTACTTC
CASRGQVGSGEQYF
>.|TRBJ1-1|.|14|TRBV6-5
TGTGCCAGCTCTTTGACAGATGGGAACACTGAAGCTTTCTTT
CASSLTDGNTEAFF
>few|TRBJ2-5|.|11|TRBV24-1
TGTGCCACCGGGCACGGAGAGACCCAGTACTTC
CATGHGETQYF
>.|TRBJ1-2|.|13|TRBV3-1/TRBV3-2
TGTGCCAGCAGCCAGGCGGGGACCTATGGCTACACCTTC
CASSQAGTYGYTF
>.|TRBJ1-2|TRBD1|12|TRBV2
TGTGCCAGCAAAACAGGGGGTTATGGCTACACCTTC
CASKTGGYGYTF
>.|TRBJ2-5|.|16|TRBV5-1
TGCGCCAGCAGCTTGGGTGTAGCATGGGACCAAGAGACCCAGTACTTC
CASSLGVAWDQETQYF
>.|TRBJ2-2|.|14|TRBV19
TGTGCCAGTAGTATAAGGGGGACAACCGGGGAGCTGTTTTTT
CASSIRGTTGELFF
>.|TRBJ1-2|.|17|TRBV7-8
TGTGCCAGCAGCCCCAGAAGATCAGGGATAGCCGTCTATGGCTACACCTTC
CASSPRRSGIAVYGYTF
>.|TRBJ1-1|TRBD1|17|TRBV27
TGTGCCAGCAGATCACCAACCCAGGGGGCTTGGGGCACTGAAGCTTTCTTT
CASRSPTQGAWGTEAFF
>.|TRBJ1-3|TRBD1|16|TRBV5-1
TGCGCCAGCAGCCAGGACAGGGGTGGCGGGAGGAACACCATATATTTT
CASSQDRGGGRNTIYF
>.|TRBJ2-3|.|12|TRBV18
TGTGCCAGCTCACCCTCCCCAGATACGCAGTATTTT
CASSPSPDTQYF
>.|TRBJ2-3|.|15|TRBV19
TGTGCCAGTAGTCGATCTACGGGGGGCACAGATACGCAGTATTTT
CASSRSTGGTDTQYF
>.|TRBJ1-1|TRBD1|14|TRBV7-3
TGTGCCAGCAGGCGTACTCAGGGGGATACTGAAGCTTTCTTT
CASRRTQGDTEAFF
>once|TRBJ1-5|.|18|TRBV3-1/TRBV3-2
TGTGCCAGCAGCCACGGGAGTAGACACGACCTTAGCAATCAGCCCCAGCATTTT
CASSHGSRHDLSNQPQHF
>.|TRBJ1-2|.|14|TRBV2
TGTGCCAGCAGTGAAACGGGGGGAGGCTATGGCTACACCTTC
CASSETGGGYGYTF
>.|TRBJ1-1|TRBD1|16|TRBV3-1/TRBV3-2
TGTGCCAGCAGCCTCATAACATCAGGGGGAATCACTGAAGCTTTCTTT
CASSLITSGGITEAFF
>.|TRBJ1-5|.|16|TRBV1
TGCACCATCAGACGGACAGGGACCCCGAAAATGGGTCCCCAGCATTTT
CTIRRTGTPKMGPQHF
>.|TRBJ1-1|.|14|TRBV10-1
TGCGCCAGCAGTGACCGGACAGCCAACACTGAAGCTTTCTTT
CASSDRTANTEAFF
>.|TRBJ1-1|TRBD1|16|TRBV18
TGTGCCAGCTCACCACTCCAAAAGGGGGCAGGCACTGAAGCTTTCTTT
CASSPLQKGAGTEAFF
>once|TRBJ2-7|.|13|TRBV7-9
TGTGCCAGCAGCCCAGAGGGCGGCCCCGAGCAGTACTTC
CASSPEGGPEQYF
>.|TRBJ1-4|.|16|TRBV5-4
TGTGCTTATACACCAGGCCGAGGGGAGGCTAATGAAAAACTGTTTTTT
CAYTPGRGEANEKLFF
>.|TRBJ1-1|.|11|TRBV29-1
TGCAGCGCCCTCCGGGGGGGTGAAGCTTTCTTT
CSALRGGEAFF
>.|TRBJ2-5|TRBD1|15|TRBV5-1
TGCGCCAGCAGCTGGGGACAGGGTGGTACGGGGACCCAGTACTTC
CASSWGQGGTGTQYF
>few|TRBJ2-2|TRBD1|16|TRBV3-1/TRBV3-2
TGTGCCAGCAGCCACAAGACAGGGATTGGCACCGGGGAGCTGTTTTTT
CASSHKTGIGTGELFF
>.|TRBJ1-6|.|13|TRBV11-3
TGTGCCAGCAGCCTGAACTCGAATTCACCCCTCCACTTT
CASSLNSNSPLHF
>.|TRBJ1-1|.|13|TRBV7-2
TGTGCCAGCAGCAATCAACCCGGGGCTGAAGCTTTCTTT
CASSNQPGAEAFF